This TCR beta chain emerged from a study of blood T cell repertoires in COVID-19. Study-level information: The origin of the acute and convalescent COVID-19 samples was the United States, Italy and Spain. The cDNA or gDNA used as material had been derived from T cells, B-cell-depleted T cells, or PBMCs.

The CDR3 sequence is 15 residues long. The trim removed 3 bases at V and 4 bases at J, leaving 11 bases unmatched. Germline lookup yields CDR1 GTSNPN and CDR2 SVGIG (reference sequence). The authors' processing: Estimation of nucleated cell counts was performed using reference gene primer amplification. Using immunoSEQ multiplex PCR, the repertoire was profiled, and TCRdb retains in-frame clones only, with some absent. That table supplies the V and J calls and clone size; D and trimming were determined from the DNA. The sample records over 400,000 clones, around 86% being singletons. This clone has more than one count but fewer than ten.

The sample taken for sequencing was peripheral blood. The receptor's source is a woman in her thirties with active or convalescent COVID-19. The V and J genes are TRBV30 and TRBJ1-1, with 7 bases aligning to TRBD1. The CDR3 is CAWSKTGRGGTEAFF. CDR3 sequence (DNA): TGTGCCTGGAGCAAGACAGGGCGTGGGGGCACTGAAGCTTTCTTT.